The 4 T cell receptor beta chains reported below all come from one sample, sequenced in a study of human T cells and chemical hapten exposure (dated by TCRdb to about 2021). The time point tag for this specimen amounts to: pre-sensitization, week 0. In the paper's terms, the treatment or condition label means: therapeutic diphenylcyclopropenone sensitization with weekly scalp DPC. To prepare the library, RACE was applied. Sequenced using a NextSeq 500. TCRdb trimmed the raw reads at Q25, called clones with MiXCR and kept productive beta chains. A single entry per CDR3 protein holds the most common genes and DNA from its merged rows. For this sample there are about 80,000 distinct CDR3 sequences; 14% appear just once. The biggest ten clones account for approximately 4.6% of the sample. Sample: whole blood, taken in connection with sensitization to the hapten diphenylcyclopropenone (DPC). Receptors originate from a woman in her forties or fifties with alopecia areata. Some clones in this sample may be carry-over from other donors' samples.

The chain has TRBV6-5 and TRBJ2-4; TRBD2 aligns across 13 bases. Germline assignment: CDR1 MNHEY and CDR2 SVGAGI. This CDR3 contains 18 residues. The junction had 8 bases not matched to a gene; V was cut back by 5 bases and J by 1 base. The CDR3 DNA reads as TGTGCCAGCAGTCGACTAGCGGGAGGAGGGGGGGCCAAAAACATTCAGTACTTC. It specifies CASSRLAGGGGAKNIQYF.

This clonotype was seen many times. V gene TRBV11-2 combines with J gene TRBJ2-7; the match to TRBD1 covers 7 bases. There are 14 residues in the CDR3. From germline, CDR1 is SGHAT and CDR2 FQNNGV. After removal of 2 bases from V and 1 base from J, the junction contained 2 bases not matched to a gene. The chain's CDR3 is CASSLTGASYEQYF. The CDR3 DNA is TGTGCCAGCAGCTTAACAGGGGCGTCCTACGAGCAGTACTTC.

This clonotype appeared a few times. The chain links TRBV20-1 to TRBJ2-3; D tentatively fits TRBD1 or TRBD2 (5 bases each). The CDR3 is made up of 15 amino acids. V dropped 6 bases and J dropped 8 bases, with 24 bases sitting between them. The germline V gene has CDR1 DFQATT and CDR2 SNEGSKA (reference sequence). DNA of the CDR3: TGCAGTGCCCGAGAGGGGTTGGCAGGCCCCGGTACGCAGTATTTT. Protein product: CSAREGLAGPGTQYF.

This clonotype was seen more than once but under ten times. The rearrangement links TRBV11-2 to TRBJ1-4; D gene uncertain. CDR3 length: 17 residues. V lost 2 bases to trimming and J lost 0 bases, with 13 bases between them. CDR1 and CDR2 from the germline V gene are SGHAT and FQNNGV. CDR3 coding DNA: TGTGCCAGCAGCTTACCACCAGGACGTTCAACTAATGAAAAACTGTTTTTT. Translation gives CASSLPPGRSTNEKLFF.